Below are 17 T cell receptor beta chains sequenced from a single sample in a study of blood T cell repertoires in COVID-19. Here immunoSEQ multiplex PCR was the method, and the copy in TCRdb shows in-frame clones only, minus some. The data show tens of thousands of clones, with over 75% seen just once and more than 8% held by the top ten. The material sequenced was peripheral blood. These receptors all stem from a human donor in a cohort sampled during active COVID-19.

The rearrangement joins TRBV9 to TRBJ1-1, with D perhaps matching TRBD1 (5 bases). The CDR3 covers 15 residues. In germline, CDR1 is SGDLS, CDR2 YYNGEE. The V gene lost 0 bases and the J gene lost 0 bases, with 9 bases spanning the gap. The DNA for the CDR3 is TGTGCCAGCAGCGTAGGGGGGGTACTGAACACTGAAGCTTTCTTT. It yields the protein CASSVGGVLNTEAFF.

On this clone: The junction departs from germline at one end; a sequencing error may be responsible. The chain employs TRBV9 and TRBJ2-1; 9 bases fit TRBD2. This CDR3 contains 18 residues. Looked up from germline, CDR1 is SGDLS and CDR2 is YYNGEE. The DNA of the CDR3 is TGTGCCGGCAGCCTAGCGGGAACGATGGTCAGCTCCTACAATGAGCAGTTCTTC. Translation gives CAGSLAGTMVSSYNEQFF.

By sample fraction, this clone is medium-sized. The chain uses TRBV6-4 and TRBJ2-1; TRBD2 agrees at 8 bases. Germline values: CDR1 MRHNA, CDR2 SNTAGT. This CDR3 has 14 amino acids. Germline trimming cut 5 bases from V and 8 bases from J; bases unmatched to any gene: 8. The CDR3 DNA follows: TGTGCCAGCAGTCCGGGAGGGGAGGGGGATGAGCAGTTCTTC. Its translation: CASSPGGEGDEQFF.

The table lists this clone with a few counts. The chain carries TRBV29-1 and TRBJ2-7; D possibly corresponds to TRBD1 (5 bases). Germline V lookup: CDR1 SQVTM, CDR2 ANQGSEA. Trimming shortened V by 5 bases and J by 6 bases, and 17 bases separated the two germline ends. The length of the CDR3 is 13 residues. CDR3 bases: TGCAGCGTTCGCCCCCAGGGATCGGGCGAGCAGTACTTC. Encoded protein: CSVRPQGSGEQYF.

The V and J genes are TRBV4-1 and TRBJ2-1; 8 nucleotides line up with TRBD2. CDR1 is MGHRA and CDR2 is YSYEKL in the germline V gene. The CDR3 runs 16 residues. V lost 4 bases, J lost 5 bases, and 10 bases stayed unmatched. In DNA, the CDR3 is TGCGCCAGCAGCCTAACGACTAGCGAGGGGAACAATGAGCAGTTCTTC. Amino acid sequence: CASSLTTSEGNNEQFF.

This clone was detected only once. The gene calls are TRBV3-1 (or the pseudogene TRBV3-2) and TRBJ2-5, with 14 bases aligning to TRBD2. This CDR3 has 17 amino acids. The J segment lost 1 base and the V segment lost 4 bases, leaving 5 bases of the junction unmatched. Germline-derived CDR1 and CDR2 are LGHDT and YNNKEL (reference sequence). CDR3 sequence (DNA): TGTGCCAGCAGCCTGCTTGGGACTAGCGGGGGCCAAGAGACCCAGTACTTC. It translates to CASSLLGTSGGQETQYF.

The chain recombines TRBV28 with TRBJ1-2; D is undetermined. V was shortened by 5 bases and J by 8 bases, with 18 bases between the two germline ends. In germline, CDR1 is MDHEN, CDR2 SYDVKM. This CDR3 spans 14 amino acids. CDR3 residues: CASSTRLRAQGYTF. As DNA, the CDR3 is TGTGCCAGCAGTACCCGTTTGCGAGCGCAGGGCTACACCTTC.

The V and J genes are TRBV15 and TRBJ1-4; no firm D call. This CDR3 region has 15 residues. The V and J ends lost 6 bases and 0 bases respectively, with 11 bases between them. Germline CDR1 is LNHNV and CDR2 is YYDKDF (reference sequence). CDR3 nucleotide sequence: TGTGCCACCAGGACTCGCATTGCAACTAATGAAAAACTGTTTTTT. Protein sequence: CATRTRIATNEKLFF.

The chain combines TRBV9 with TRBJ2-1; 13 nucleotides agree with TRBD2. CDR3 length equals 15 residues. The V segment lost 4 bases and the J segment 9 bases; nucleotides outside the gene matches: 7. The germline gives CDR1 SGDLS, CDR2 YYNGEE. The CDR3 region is CASSPGLAGRAEQFF. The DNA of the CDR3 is TGTGCCAGCAGCCCGGGACTAGCGGGGAGGGCTGAGCAGTTCTTC.

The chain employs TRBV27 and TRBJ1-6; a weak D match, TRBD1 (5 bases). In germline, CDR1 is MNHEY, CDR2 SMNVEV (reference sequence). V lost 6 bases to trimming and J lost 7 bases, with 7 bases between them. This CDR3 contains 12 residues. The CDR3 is CASRRGNSPLHF. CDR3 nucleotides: TGTGCCAGCAGGCGGGGGAATTCACCCCTCCACTTT.

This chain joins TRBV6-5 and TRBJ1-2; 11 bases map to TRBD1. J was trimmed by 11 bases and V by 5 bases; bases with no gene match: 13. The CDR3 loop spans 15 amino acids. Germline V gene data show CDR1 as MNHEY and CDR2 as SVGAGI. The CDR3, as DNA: TGTGCCAGCAGTCCGTCTACCGGGACAGGGGGAAGGTACACCTTC. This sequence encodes CASSPSTGTGGRYTF.

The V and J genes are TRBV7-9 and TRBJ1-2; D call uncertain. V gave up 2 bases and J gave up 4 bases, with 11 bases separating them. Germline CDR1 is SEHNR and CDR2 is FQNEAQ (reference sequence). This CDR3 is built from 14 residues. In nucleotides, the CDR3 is TGTGCCAGCAGCTTAATCACAGAAGCCTATGGCTACACCTTC. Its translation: CASSLITEAYGYTF.

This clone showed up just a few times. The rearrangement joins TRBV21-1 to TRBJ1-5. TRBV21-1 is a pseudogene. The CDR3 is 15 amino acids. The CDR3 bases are TGTGCCAGGACCCGGGGGTTGAGGAGCAATCAGCCCCAGCATTTT. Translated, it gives CARTRGLRSNQPQHF.

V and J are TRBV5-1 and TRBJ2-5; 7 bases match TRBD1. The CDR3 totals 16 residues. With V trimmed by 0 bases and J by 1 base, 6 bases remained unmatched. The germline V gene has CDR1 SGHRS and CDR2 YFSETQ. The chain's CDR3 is CASSLGDRVRQETQYF. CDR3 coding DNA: TGCGCCAGCAGCTTGGGGGACAGAGTACGCCAAGAGACCCAGTACTTC.

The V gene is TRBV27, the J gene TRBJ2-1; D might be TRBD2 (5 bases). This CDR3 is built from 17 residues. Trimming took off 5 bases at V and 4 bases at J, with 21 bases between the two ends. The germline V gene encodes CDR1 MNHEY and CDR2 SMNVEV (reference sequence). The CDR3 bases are TGTGCCAGCAGTCCTCTCAACGGCCGGAGGTCGTACAATGAGCAGTTCTTC. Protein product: CASSPLNGRRSYNEQFF.

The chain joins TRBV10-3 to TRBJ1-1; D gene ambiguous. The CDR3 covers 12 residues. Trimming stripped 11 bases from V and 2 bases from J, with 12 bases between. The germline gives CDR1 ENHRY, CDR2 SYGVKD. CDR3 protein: CAAGGPNTEAFF. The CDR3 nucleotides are TGTGCCGCGGGAGGGCCTAACACTGAAGCTTTCTTT.

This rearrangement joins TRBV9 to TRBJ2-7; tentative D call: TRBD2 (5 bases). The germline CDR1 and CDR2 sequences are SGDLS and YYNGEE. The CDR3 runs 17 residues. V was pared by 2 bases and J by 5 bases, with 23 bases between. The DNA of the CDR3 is TGTGCCAGCAGCGTCACTATATCCCAAAGCGGCAGCGACGAGCAGTACTTC. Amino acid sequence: CASSVTISQSGSDEQYF.